This is a list of T cell receptor beta chains from one sample in a study of shared clonotypes between healthy human individuals. Only in-frame clones appear in the TCRdb table, and some are missing; sequencing was by immunoSEQ multiplex PCR. The sample has about 490,000 clones; 79% are singletons. Sequencing was done on a sample of PBMCs. These receptor sequences come from a woman aged 40-49 years in good health. Some clones in this sample may be carry-over from other donors' samples. CDR3s include the opening cysteine and the closing phenylalanine or tryptophan. Each record gives: D gene, V gene, J gene, clone size, CDR3 protein, CDR3 DNA. The D gene is left open where the match is weak. Size tells how often a clone was seen (once, few, many) or the class of an expanded clone, and some rows leave it out.

NA,TRBV5-4,TRBJ2-2,NA,CASSLDSRSNTGELFF,TGTGCCAGCAGCTTGGACAGTCGATCGAACACCGGGGAGCTGTTTTTT
NA,TRBV4-2,TRBJ2-7,many,CASSQQPSASYEQYF,TGTGCCAGCAGCCAACAGCCTAGTGCCTCCTACGAGCAGTACTTC
TRBD2,TRBV18,TRBJ2-1,NA,CASSPPLAGADNEQFF,TGTGCCAGCTCCCCACCCCTAGCGGGGGCCGACAATGAGCAGTTCTTC
TRBD1,TRBV5-5,TRBJ2-5,NA,CASSLSGTGETQYF,TGTGCCAGCAGCTTATCCGGGACAGGGGAGACCCAGTACTTC
TRBD2,TRBV14,TRBJ2-7,NA,CASSQPGLAGTYEQYF,TGTGCCAGCAGCCAACCGGGACTAGCGGGAACCTACGAGCAGTACTTC
NA,TRBV2,TRBJ1-2,NA,CASSAAGINYGYTF,TGTGCCAGCAGTGCAGCAGGGATTAACTATGGCTACACCTTC
NA,TRBV10-3,TRBJ2-7,NA,CAASDNSYEQYF,TGTGCCGCGTCGGACAACTCCTACGAGCAGTACTTC
NA,TRBV7-9,TRBJ2-7,once,CASSRTRDYEQYF,TGTGCCAGCAGCCGGACGCGGGACTACGAGCAGTACTTC
NA,TRBV27,TRBJ1-1,few,CASSLTGTTEAFF,TGTGCCAGCAGTTTAACTGGTACCACTGAAGCTTTCTTT
NA,TRBV27,TRBJ1-6,once,CASSLSWVRAINSPLHF,TGTGCCAGCAGTTTATCGTGGGTCAGGGCGATTAATTCACCCCTCCACTTT
NA,TRBV7-2,TRBJ1-2,few,CASSPAGETYGYTF,TGTGCCAGCAGCCCGGCCGGGGAAACATATGGCTACACCTTT
NA,TRBV6-1,TRBJ2-1,NA,CASIGAWLGEQFF,TGTGCCAGCATTGGAGCCTGGCTCGGTGAGCAGTTCTTC
NA,TRBV18,TRBJ1-4,NA,CASSLGAAANEKLFF,TGTGCCAGCTCACTAGGCGCGGCGGCTAATGAAAAACTGTTTTTT
NA,TRBV11-3,TRBJ2-5,NA,CASSLKQVGTQYF,TGTGCCAGCAGCTTAAAACAAGTGGGGACCCAGTACTTC
NA,TRBV28,TRBJ1-5,NA,CASSRGGAGQPQHF,TGTGCCAGCAGTCGGGGGGGGGCCGGTCAGCCCCAGCATTTT
TRBD1,TRBV28,TRBJ1-1,NA,CASLGQGLGTEAFF,TGTGCCAGCCTAGGACAGGGGTTGGGCACTGAAGCTTTCTTT
NA,TRBV6-5,TRBJ2-5,NA,CASSARETQYF,TGTGCCAGCAGCGCGAGGGAGACCCAGTACTTC
NA,TRBV28,TRBJ1-3,NA,CASSSGGTTKYGNTIYF,TGTGCCAGCAGTTCTGGGGGAACAACAAAATATGGAAACACCATATATTTT
TRBD2,TRBV18,TRBJ2-1,NA,CASSPKGLAFNEQFF,TGTGCCAGCTCACCTAAGGGACTAGCGTTCAATGAGCAGTTCTTC
NA,TRBV11-2,TRBJ1-2,NA,CASSLYWRQAINYGYTF,TGTGCCAGCAGCTTATATTGGCGGCAGGCGATTAACTATGGCTACACCTTC
NA,TRBV15,TRBJ2-3,NA,CATSRDAFADTQYF,TGTGCCACCAGCAGAGACGCGTTTGCAGATACGCAGTATTTT
NA,TRBV27,TRBJ1-1,NA,CASSFIQGRGTEAFF,TGTGCCAGCAGTTTTATTCAGGGGAGGGGTACTGAAGCTTTCTTT
NA,TRBV6-1,TRBJ1-2,NA,CASTRRGREDYGYTF,TGTGCCAGCACCCGACGGGGACGGGAGGACTATGGCTACACCTTC
NA,TRBV18,TRBJ2-5,NA,CASSPEPGKETQYF,TGTGCCAGCTCACCAGAACCCGGGAAAGAGACCCAGTACTTC
NA,TRBV2,TRBJ1-2,NA,CASSERAGYTF,TGTGCCAGCAGCGAACGGGCTGGCTACACCTTC
NA,TRBV10-3,TRBJ1-1,few,CAISDHTVNTEAFF,TGTGCCATCAGTGACCACACAGTGAACACTGAAGCTTTCTTT
TRBD2,TRBV9,TRBJ2-2,NA,CASSSPRGGTSSTGELFF,TGTGCCAGCAGCTCTCCCCGGGGGGGGACATCATCCACCGGGGAGCTGTTTTTT
NA,TRBV11-2,TRBJ2-3,NA,CASSLDWSLGDTQYF,TGTGCCAGCAGCTTAGATTGGAGTTTGGGGGATACGCAGTATTTT
NA,TRBV2,TRBJ1-3,NA,CASSGGTSGNTIYF,TGTGCCAGCAGTGGGGGAACCTCTGGAAACACCATATATTTT
TRBD1,TRBV5-3,TRBJ2-4,NA,CARSLAPGQPPGIQYF,TGTGCCAGAAGCTTGGCTCCGGGACAGCCCCCCGGCATTCAGTACTTC
NA,TRBV6-4,TRBJ2-2,NA,CASSGTPGGELFF,TGTGCCAGCAGTGGTACCCCGGGCGGGGAGCTGTTTTTT
NA,TRBV9,TRBJ1-4,few,CASSAPGASGLFF,TGTGCCAGCAGCGCCCCAGGGGCCAGCGGGCTGTTTTTT
TRBD1,TRBV7-3,TRBJ2-3,NA,CASSSGTGRGTDTQYF,TGTGCCAGCAGCTCCGGGACAGGGAGGGGCACAGATACGCAGTATTTT
NA,TRBV4-3,TRBJ1-2,NA,CASSHSRDGYGYTF,TGCGCCAGCAGCCACTCCCGGGACGGGTATGGCTACACCTTC
NA,TRBV27,TRBJ1-4,NA,CASSPTGYSEKLFF,TGTGCCAGCAGTCCCACGGGGTACTCGGAAAAACTGTTTTTT
NA,TRBV6-1,TRBJ2-7,NA,CASSDLGTSYEQYF,TGTGCCAGCAGTGACCTAGGGACCTCCTACGAGCAGTACTTC
NA,TRBV7-3,TRBJ2-7,NA,CASSCRRARYEQYF,TGTGCCAGCAGCTGCAGGAGGGCCAGGTACGAGCAGTACTTC
NA,TRBV5-1,TRBJ2-3,NA,CASSLSTDTQYF,TGCGCCAGCAGCCTTTCCACAGATACGCAGTATTTT
NA,TRBV18,TRBJ2-2,NA,CASSGQVPRGTGELFF,TGTGCCAGCTCAGGGCAGGTACCCCGTGGAACCGGGGAGCTGTTTTTT
NA,TRBV5-1,TRBJ2-2,NA,CASSRRSNTGELFF,TGCGCCAGCAGCCGACGGTCGAACACCGGGGAGCTGTTTTTT
NA,TRBV20-1,TRBJ2-7,NA,CSARNYEQYF,TGCAGTGCTAGGAACTACGAGCAGTACTTC